Reported below is one TCR beta chain. What it recognizes is unknown. The germline gives CDR1 LNHNV, CDR2 YYDKDF (reference sequence). V lost 0 bases and J lost 6, with 10 bases in between. The CDR3 has 14 amino acids. The data were taken from a study of T cell responses to AZD1222 COVID-19 vaccine. Study background: The study pooled second doses at about 4 or about 12 weeks.

Repertoires were generated with immunoSEQ multiplex PCR, while TCRdb's copy carries only in-frame clones and drops some. The sample consists of 150,000 to 170,000 clones, more than 90% of them appearing once. Findings and limits, study-wide: The donor cohort was predominantly white British with a female majority, and clonal diversity may have been underestimated.

The TCR originated in an adult in good health. The rearrangement links TRBV15 to TRBJ2-3; no clear D. The sequencing used peripheral blood, collected on day 0 of AZD1222 vaccination. This CDR3 is CATSRDLRRDTQYF. CDR3 in DNA: TGTGCCACCAGCAGAGATCTGCGGCGGGATACGCAGTATTTT.